A single sample is the source of the 22 T cell receptor beta chains below, sequenced in a study of vaccination and CD4 T cells after COVID-19. Cultured CD4+ T-cell DNA underwent Oncomine TCR Beta short-read sequencing. TCRdb fed the PCR reads into MiXCR, producing one record per CDR3 protein. The table has 7,500 to 9,000 distinct CDR3 sequences, approximately 49% seen once; the top ten hold 40%. Regarding treatment: approximately 9-day PBMC culture with coronavirus spike peptide pools or control peptides (ViraFEST assay). No antigen has been identified for these receptors. The specimen was CD4+ T cells from blood, cultured in vitro. These receptors all come from a human donor who had recovered from COVID-19.

The chain couples TRBV11-3 to TRBJ2-3; D possibly corresponds to TRBD2 (5 bases). Germline-derived CDR1 and CDR2 are SGHNT and YENEEA. The CDR3 runs 15 residues. Between the trimmed V and J ends, which lost 1 base and 2 bases, there was a span of 10 bases. CDR3 coding DNA: TGTGCCAGCAGCTTAGGAGTCCGGGACACAGATACGCAGTATTTT. Protein sequence: CASSLGVRDTDTQYF.

This clonotype was picked up a small number of times. This chain links TRBV6-1 with TRBJ1-1; 8 bases match TRBD1. Germline V gene sequence: CDR1 MNHNS, CDR2 SASEGT. V trimming: 6 bases; J trimming: 5 bases; junction bases outside the gene matches: 11. The CDR3 contains 15 residues. The CDR3 is CASSWDRRSWTEAFF. DNA of the CDR3: TGTGCCAGCAGCTGGGACAGGAGGTCGTGGACTGAAGCTTTCTTT.

This chain connects TRBV21-1 to TRBJ2-7; TRBD1 reflects the table's D call only, with no check against the DNA. TRBV21-1 constitutes a pseudogene. The CDR3 is made up of 16 amino acids. CDR3 in amino acids: CASSVDGGWSSYEQYF. The CDR3 DNA is TGTGCCAGCAGCGTAGACGGGGGCTGGAGCTCCTACGAGCAGTACTTC.

This clonotype was observed a handful of times. The V and J genes are TRBV27 and TRBJ2-3, with D possibly being TRBD2 (6 bases). The germline V gene has CDR1 MNHEY and CDR2 SMNVEV (reference sequence). This CDR3 has 15 residues. Trimming cost V 4 bases and J 3 bases, with 14 bases left between them. The CDR3 DNA sequence: TGTGCCAGCAGTTCGGCGGGGTGGGGTACAGATACGCAGTATTTT. It yields the protein CASSSAGWGTDTQYF.

This clonotype was detected a few times. The genes are TRBV27 and TRBJ1-2, with D uncertain. The V gene's germline CDR1 is MNHEY and CDR2 SMNVEV (reference sequence). V lost 6 bases, J lost 4 bases, and 12 bases lay in between. The CDR3 sequence is 13 residues long. CDR3 in DNA: TGTGCCAGCAGCCGACGGGGTATCTATGGCTACACCTTC. Protein sequence: CASSRRGIYGYTF.

V gene TRBV5-4 combines with J gene TRBJ2-3; D is possibly TRBD2 (5 bases). The ends were cut back, 4 bases at V and 1 base at J, with 10 bases in the middle. The CDR3 has 14 residues. CDR1 and CDR2 from the germline V gene are SGHNT and YYREEE (reference sequence). The CDR3 region is CASSTERGTDTQYF. The CDR3 coding sequence is TGTGCCAGCAGCACGGAGAGGGGCACAGATACGCAGTATTTT.

The chain combines TRBV18 with TRBJ1-1; maybe TRBD1 (5 bases). CDR1 and CDR2 from the germline V gene are KGHSH and LQKENI. The CDR3 has 14 residues. Trimming stripped 4 bases from V and 3 bases from J, with 12 bases between. This CDR3 is CASSHWDGDTEAFF. CDR3 coding DNA: TGTGCCAGCTCACATTGGGACGGGGACACTGAAGCTTTCTTT.

The chain employs TRBV20-1 and TRBJ2-5, with D perhaps matching TRBD2 (5 bases). This CDR3 region has 15 residues. Germline V CDR1 and CDR2: DFQATT, SNEGSKA (reference sequence). V was trimmed by 0 bases and J by 0 bases, leaving 11 bases between them. The DNA for the CDR3 is TGCAGTGCTAGAGATGCGGGTAGGGACCAAGAGACCCAGTACTTC. Amino acid sequence: CSARDAGRDQETQYF.

The chain recombines TRBV7-2 with TRBJ2-2, with no clear D. This CDR3 comprises 13 residues. The V gene lost 5 bases and the J gene lost 6 bases, with 10 bases spanning the gap. CDR1 is SGHTA and CDR2 is FQGNSA in the germline V gene. For the CDR3, the DNA is TGTGCCAGCAGCCTTCTTAGCTCCGGGGAGCTGTTTTTT. It yields the protein CASSLLSSGELFF.

A note on this clonotype: An end of the junction does not agree with germline; a read error may underlie this. The genes are TRBV7-8 and TRBJ2-3; 8 bases are a match to TRBD1. Germline lookup yields CDR1 SGHVS and CDR2 FQNEAQ. The CDR3 covers 16 residues. CDR3 amino acids: CARSLGARGRTDTQYF. CDR3 sequence (DNA): TGTGCCCGCAGCTTAGGGGCCAGGGGGCGCACAGATACGCAGTATTTT. The full variable domain, with the rest looked up from reference TRBV7-8 and TRBJ2-3, is GAGVSQSPRYKVAKRGQDVALRCDPISGHVSLFWYQQALGQGPEFLTYFQNEAQLDKSGLPSDRFFAERPEGSVSTLKIQRTQQEDSAVYLCARSLGARGRTDTQYFGPGTRLTVL.

This chain uses TRBV6-1 with TRBJ1-2, with 7 positions matching TRBD1. CDR3 size: 14 residues. Per germline, CDR1 MNHNS and CDR2 SASEGT. J was trimmed by 4 bases and V by 6 bases; bases with no gene match: 8. The CDR3 here is CASSSRTGSYGYTF. CDR3 bases: TGTGCCAGCAGCTCGAGGACAGGAAGCTATGGCTACACCTTC.

This chain links TRBV6-1 with TRBJ2-4, with D tentatively TRBD1 (5 bases). Germline-derived CDR1 and CDR2 are MNHNS and SASEGT. Trimming stripped 7 bases from V and 13 bases from J, with 17 bases between. The CDR3 runs to 12 residues. CDR3 DNA: TGTGCCAGCACCAAACAGGAACAGGCGCAGTACTTC. Translation gives CASTKQEQAQYF.

V and J are TRBV2 and TRBJ2-1; D possibly corresponds to TRBD2 (7 bases). This CDR3 region has 16 residues. Germline values: CDR1 SNHLY, CDR2 FYNNEI. The germline V and J ends were trimmed by 4 bases and 0 bases, with 13 bases remaining between them. The CDR3 spells CASSGGGAPSYNEQFF. The CDR3 DNA is TGTGCCAGCAGTGGCGGGGGCGCCCCCTCCTACAATGAGCAGTTCTTC.

The chain combines TRBV24-1 with TRBJ2-2; D uncertain. The germline CDR1 and CDR2 sequences are KGHDR and SFDVKD. Trimming pared 4 bases from V and 6 bases from J, leaving 8 bases between. The length of the CDR3 is 13 residues. The CDR3 region has the DNA TGTGCCACCAGTGAGGGGTCGGCCGGGGAGCTGTTTTTT. It translates to CATSEGSAGELFF.

This chain joins TRBV10-2 and TRBJ1-1; D gene uncertain. Trimming took 8 bases from V and 7 from J, leaving 11 bases between them. The germline gives CDR1 WSHSY, CDR2 SAAADI. The CDR3 has 11 residues. The CDR3 DNA sequence: TGCGCCAGCCGGTTCGTGGGTGAAGCTTTCTTT. Amino acid sequence: CASRFVGEAFF.

This clonotype has only a few counts. J is TRBJ1-2 and V is TRBV6-5, with TRBD1 as a possible D gene (6 bases). The CDR3 extends over 14 amino acids. V was cut by 2 bases and J by 4 bases, with 11 bases left in between. Germline-derived CDR1 and CDR2 are MNHEY and SVGAGI. The DNA of the CDR3 is TGTGCCAGCAGTTACGACAGGACTACCTATGGCTACACCTTC. This encodes CASSYDRTTYGYTF.

The chain employs TRBV6-4 and TRBJ2-7; D may be TRBD1 (6 bases). The length of the CDR3 is 14 residues. The germline V gene encodes CDR1 MRHNA and CDR2 SNTAGT. Trimming shortened V by 6 bases and J by 2 bases, and 14 bases separated the two germline ends. CDR3 sequence: CASRTGHNPYEQYF. In DNA, the CDR3 is TGTGCCAGCAGGACGGGACACAACCCCTACGAGCAGTACTTC.

The chain uses TRBV19 and TRBJ1-3; a weak D match, TRBD1 (6 bases). Trimming removed 4 bases from V and 3 bases from J, with 16 bases in between. Germline V gene data show CDR1 as LNHDA and CDR2 as SQIVND (reference sequence). There are 16 residues in the CDR3. The CDR3 nucleotides are TGTGCCAGTAGTACCCTACAGGGACGCGATGGAAACACCATATATTTT. Protein: CASSTLQGRDGNTIYF.

This clonotype showed up just a few times. The chain has TRBV2 and TRBJ1-1; a weak D match, TRBD1 (5 bases). CDR1 is SNHLY, CDR2 FYNNEI, per germline. This CDR3 region has 14 residues. The V end lost 7 bases, the J end lost 0 bases, and 12 bases lay between the germline ends. CDR3 bases: TGTGCCAGCATCCGCAGGGAGGTGAACACTGAAGCTTTCTTT. Amino acid sequence: CASIRREVNTEAFF.

The chain combines TRBV2 with TRBJ2-7, with 8 bases that match TRBD1. The CDR3 sequence is 14 residues long. V shed 6 bases and J 4 bases; nucleotides not matched to a gene: 8. Germline V gene sequence: CDR1 SNHLY, CDR2 FYNNEI. CDR3 loop: CASRGQGWPYEQYF. CDR3 nucleotides: TGTGCCAGCAGAGGACAGGGTTGGCCTTACGAGCAGTACTTC.

This chain uses TRBV19 with TRBJ2-3, with 10 bases lining up with TRBD2. V dropped 5 bases and J dropped 4; count of bases not matched to a gene: 6. Germline CDR1 is LNHDA and CDR2 is SQIVND (reference sequence). The CDR3 sequence is 15 residues long. This CDR3 is CASSYPSGSSDTQYF. CDR3 bases: TGTGCCAGTAGTTACCCTAGCGGGAGCTCAGATACGCAGTATTTT.

This chain joins TRBV2 and TRBJ2-5; possible D gene TRBD2, 6 bases. The germline V gene encodes CDR1 SNHLY and CDR2 FYNNEI. V lost 7 bases and J 5 bases, leaving 11 bases between the germline ends. There are 12 residues in the CDR3. CDR3 coding DNA: TGTGCCAGCACTAGCGTACGGGAGACCCAGTACTTC. This gives the protein CASTSVRETQYF.